This T cell receptor (beta chain) was found in a study of cytomegalovirus exposure and HLA in healthy donors. Germline loops: CDR1 WNHNN, CDR2 SYGVQD (reference sequence). The CDR3 is 16 amino acids. V was cut by 10 bases and J by 1 base, with 17 bases left in between. Primers for the PCR totalled 60 Vbeta and 13 Jbeta. TCRdb's copy holds only in-frame clones and misses some; the assay was immunoSEQ multiplex PCR. Of fewer than 150,000 clones listed, roughly four fifths are singletons. The chain couples TRBV10-1 to TRBJ1-6, with D tentatively TRBD1 (5 bases). Sample: PBMCs. This receptor was identified in a woman between 50 and 59 years old in good health and CMV-seropositive. Here the CDR3 reads CANIPKRGSYNSPLHF. The DNA for the CDR3 is TGCGCCAACATCCCCAAGCGGGGGTCCTATAATTCACCCCTCCACTTT.